Sequencing of this TCR beta chain was carried out in a study of T cell changes during pregnancy in multiple sclerosis. CDR3 length: 13 amino acids. J gave up 8 bases and V 3 bases, and 7 bases lay outside the gene matches. Germline V gene sequence: CDR1 SGHRS, CDR2 YFSETQ. Using immunoSEQ multiplex PCR, the repertoire was profiled, and TCRdb retains in-frame clones only, with some absent. The data hold roughly 110,000 clones, with 90% to 95% observed a single time. Material: peripheral blood, obtained in the third trimester of pregnancy. The rearrangement uses TRBV5-1 and TRBJ1-1; 7 positions match TRBD1. The receptor's source is a female donor with multiple sclerosis, enrolled in a pregnancy study. The CDR3 loop is CASSSPGQMEAFF. The DNA of the CDR3 is TGCGCCAGCAGCTCTCCGGGACAGATGGAAGCTTTCTTT.